This TCR beta chain is from a study of cytomegalovirus exposure and HLA in healthy donors. General study findings and limits: Cytomegalovirus status was reportedly diagnosed by the classifier with high sensitivity and specificity. TCR beta V- and J-gene trimming was later associated with a missense DCLRE1C variant.

The CDR3 sequence is 12 residues long. From germline, CDR1 is SEHNR and CDR2 FQNEAQ (reference sequence). Trimming left V 3 bases short and J 11 bases short, with 13 bases between. PCR primers comprised 60 Vbeta and 13 Jbeta primers. In the original analysis: There were around 77 million unique TCR beta chains by a later count, and about 12 million of them were shared. Assay: immunoSEQ multiplex PCR; the TCRdb copy retains only in-frame clones and omits some. V, J and clone size reflect that table, while D and trimming were determined from the DNA. The table records about 160,000 clones, roughly 84% of them present only once. Comment on this clone: Its antigen is not known.

J is TRBJ1-1 and V is TRBV7-9; maybe TRBD1 (5 bases). This TCR came from a man aged 50 to 59 in good health and CMV-seropositive. The material sequenced was PBMCs. The CDR3 bases are TGTGCCAGCAGCTTGGGGTTCAACAGGGCTTTCTTT. This codes for CASSLGFNRAFF.